This TCR beta chain was recovered during a study of cytomegalovirus exposure and HLA in healthy donors (dated by TCRdb to 2015 to 2018). Describing the broader study: The 650 to 750 repertoires of the first cohort and the 95 to 150 validation repertoires were produced on the same platform, according to a later analysis. The study aimed to test whether signatures of past pathogen exposure could be identified by cataloging public T cell receptors. In addition to the first cohort of 650 to 800 subjects, a separate validation cohort of approximately 130 different subjects was used. To predict cytomegalovirus infection status, the study combined high-throughput TCR immunosequencing, statistical association of individual TCRs with disease status, and machine learning. Findings and caveats that apply to the study as a whole: The validation cohort had no HLA typing available for a later analysis, so co-occurrence within that cohort was assessed over all 130 or so repertoires. The authors suggested that the approach could potentially be extended to other disease states and immunological phenotypes. The study listed 150 to 200 TCR beta chains as associated with cytomegalovirus. The classifier was reported to diagnose cytomegalovirus status with high specificity and sensitivity in both the original and validation cohorts. A few of the identified cytomegalovirus-associated TCR beta chains were confirmed in vitro to be specific for cytomegalovirus antigens. While some public TCRs were present in many individuals, most TCR sequences turned up only very rarely across donors. A later analysis found that TCRs clustered in the first cohort also tended to co-occur in the 95 to 150 validation repertoires, with approximately 95% of cluster scores above 0.

Libraries were prepared through the immunoSEQ multiplex PCR assay. The study's own analysis went as follows. To diagnose cytomegalovirus status from the catalog of TCR beta chain sequences, a statistical classification framework was built. The source is immuneACCESS, and TCRdb retained only in-frame sequences with V and J called. Part of the clones is not carried over; for the studies checked, unresolved V genes explain less than half of this, and the remainder is unexplained. The V and J calls and clone size were taken over from that table, and D and trimming were inferred from the DNA. The sample table contains tens of thousands of clones; only one count was recorded for 96% of them. About 4.5% of the sample goes to the ten largest clones. Donors formed part of the validation cohort, which comprised 120 subjects and was distinct from the first cohort of 550 to 850 subjects. CDR1 and CDR2, looked up from the germline V gene, are SNHLY and FYNNEI. The cysteine opens and the phenylalanine closes a CDR3 of 12 amino acids. Just the 36-base CDR3 DNA is kept, in frame starting at base 1. The V end gives up 5 bases and the J end 6 bases, leaving 0 bases in the junction not matched to a gene.

This clone was observed a single time. The clone's antigen remains unknown. Per-base qualities were not stored, and no clone one base away is much larger. The sequencing input was PBMCs. The TCR sequence derives from a woman in her late teens or twenties in good health and CMV-seropositive. Recombination linked TRBV2 to TRBJ2-2; 7 bases in between match TRBD1. The nucleotide sequence reads TGTGCCAGCAGTACAGGGGCCGGGGAGCTGTTTTTT. Translated, this is CASSTGAGELFF.